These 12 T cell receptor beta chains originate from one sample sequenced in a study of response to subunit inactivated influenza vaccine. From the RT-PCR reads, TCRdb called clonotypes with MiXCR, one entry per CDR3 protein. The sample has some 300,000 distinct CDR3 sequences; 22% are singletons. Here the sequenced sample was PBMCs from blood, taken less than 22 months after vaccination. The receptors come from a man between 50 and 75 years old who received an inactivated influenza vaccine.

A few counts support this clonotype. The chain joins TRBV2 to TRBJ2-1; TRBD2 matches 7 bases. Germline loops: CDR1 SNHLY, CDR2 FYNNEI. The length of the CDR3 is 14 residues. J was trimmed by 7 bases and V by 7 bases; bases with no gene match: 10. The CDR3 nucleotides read TGTGCCAGCATGTCGCGGGAGAGGTATAATGAGCAGTTCTTC. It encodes CASMSRERYNEQFF.

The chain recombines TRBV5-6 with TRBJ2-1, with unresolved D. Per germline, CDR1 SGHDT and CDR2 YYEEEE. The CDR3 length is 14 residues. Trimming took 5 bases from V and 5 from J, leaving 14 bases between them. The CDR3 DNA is TGTGCCAGCAGTCCCCAACGGCAGAACAATGAGCAGTTCTTC. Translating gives CASSPQRQNNEQFF. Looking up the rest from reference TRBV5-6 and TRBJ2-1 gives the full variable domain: DAGVTQSPTHLIKTRGQQVTLRCSPKSGHDTVSWYQQALGQGPQFIFQYYEEEERQRGNFPDRFSGHQFPNYSSELNVNALLLGDSALYLCASSPQRQNNEQFFGPGTRLTVL.

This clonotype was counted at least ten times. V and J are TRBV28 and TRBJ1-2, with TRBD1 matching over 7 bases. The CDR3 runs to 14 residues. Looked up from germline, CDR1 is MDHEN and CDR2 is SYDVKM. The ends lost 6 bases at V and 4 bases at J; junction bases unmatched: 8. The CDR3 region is CASRGTDAFYGYTF. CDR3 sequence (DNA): TGTGCCAGCAGGGGGACAGATGCGTTCTATGGCTACACCTTC.

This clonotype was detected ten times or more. The CDR3 DNA follows: TGTGCCAGCAGTTCCGGGACTAGCGGTTACAATGAGCAGTTCTTC. It yields the protein CASSSGTSGYNEQFF. The chain couples TRBV12-3 or TRBV12-4 to TRBJ2-1, with 11 bases aligning to TRBD2. This CDR3 has 15 amino acids. Unmatched junction bases numbered 3, after V lost 4 bases and J lost 4 bases.

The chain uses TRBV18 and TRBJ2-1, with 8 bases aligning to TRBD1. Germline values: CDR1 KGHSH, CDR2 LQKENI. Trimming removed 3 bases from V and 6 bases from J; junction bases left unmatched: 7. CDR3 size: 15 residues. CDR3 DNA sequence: TGTGCCAGCTCACCGATTACAGGGGGTGGCAATGAGCAGTTCTTC. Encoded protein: CASSPITGGGNEQFF.

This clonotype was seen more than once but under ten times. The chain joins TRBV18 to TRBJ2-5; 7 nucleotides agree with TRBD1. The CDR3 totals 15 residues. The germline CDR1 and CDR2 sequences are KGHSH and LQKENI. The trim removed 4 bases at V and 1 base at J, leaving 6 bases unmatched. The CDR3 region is CASSLQNRGQETQYF. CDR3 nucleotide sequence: TGTGCCAGCTCACTTCAAAACAGGGGCCAAGAGACCCAGTACTTC.

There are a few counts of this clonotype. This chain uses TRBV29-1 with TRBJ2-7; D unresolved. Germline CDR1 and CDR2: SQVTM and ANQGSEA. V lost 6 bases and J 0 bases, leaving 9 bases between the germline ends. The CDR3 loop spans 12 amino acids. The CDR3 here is CSVISGSYEQYF. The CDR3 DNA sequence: TGCAGCGTCATCTCAGGCTCCTACGAGCAGTACTTC.

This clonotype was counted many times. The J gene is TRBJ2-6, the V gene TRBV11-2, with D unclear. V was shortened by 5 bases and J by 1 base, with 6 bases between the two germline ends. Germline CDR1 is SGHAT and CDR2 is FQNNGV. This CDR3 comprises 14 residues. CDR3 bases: TGTGCCAGCAGCGGACGGTCTGGGGCCAACGTCCTGACTTTC. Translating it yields CASSGRSGANVLTF.

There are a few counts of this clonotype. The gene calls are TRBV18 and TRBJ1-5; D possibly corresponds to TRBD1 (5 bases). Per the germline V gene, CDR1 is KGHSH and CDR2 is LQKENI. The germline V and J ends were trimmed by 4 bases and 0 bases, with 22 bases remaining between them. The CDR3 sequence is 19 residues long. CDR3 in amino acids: CASSQRTQEGLYSNQPQHF. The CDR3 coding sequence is TGTGCCAGCTCACAGAGGACCCAGGAGGGGTTATATAGCAATCAGCCCCAGCATTTT.

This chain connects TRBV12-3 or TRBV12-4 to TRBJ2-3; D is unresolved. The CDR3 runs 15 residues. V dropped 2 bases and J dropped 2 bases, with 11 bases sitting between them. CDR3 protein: CASSLFAVFTDTQYF. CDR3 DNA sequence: TGTGCCAGCAGTTTATTCGCCGTTTTCACAGATACGCAGTATTTT.

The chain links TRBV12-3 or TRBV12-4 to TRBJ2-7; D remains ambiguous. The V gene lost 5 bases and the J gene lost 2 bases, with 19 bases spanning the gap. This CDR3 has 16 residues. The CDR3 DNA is TGTGCCAGCAGTCTCCTCAGGACCCTAGACCCCTACGAGCAGTACTTC. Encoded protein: CASSLLRTLDPYEQYF.

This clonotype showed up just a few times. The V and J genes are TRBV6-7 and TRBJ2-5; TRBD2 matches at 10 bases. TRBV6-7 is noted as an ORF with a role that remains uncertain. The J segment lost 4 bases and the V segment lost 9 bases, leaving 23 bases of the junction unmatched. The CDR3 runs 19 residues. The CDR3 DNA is TGTGCCAGAGATAGCGGGGGGAACCCCGGAGAGACTACACCAGAGACCCAGTACTTC. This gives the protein CARDSGGNPGETTPETQYF.